Presented here are 2 T cell receptor beta chains from one specimen sequenced in a study of T cell responses to AZD1222 COVID-19 vaccine. Some clones are missing from TCRdb's copy, which holds only in-frame ones; the method was immunoSEQ multiplex PCR. The repertoire holds more than 150,000 clones, with about nine tenths as singletons. The sequenced sample was peripheral blood, obtained on day 0 of AZD1222 vaccination. These receptors came from an adult in good health.

The chain carries TRBV6-5 and TRBJ2-7, with 8 bases identical to TRBD1. The CDR3 runs to 14 residues. Germline V gene data show CDR1 as MNHEY and CDR2 as SVGAGI. Trimming at V came to 6 bases and at J to 0 bases, leaving 4 bases not matched to a gene. The CDR3 region has the DNA TGTGCCAGCAGCCATGGGACAGGCTCCTACGAGCAGTACTTC. Residues: CASSHGTGSYEQYF.

The chain employs TRBV25-1 and TRBJ1-4; no definite D call. The CDR3 is 14 amino acids. Germline-derived CDR1 and CDR2 are MGHDK and SYGVNS. The germline V and J ends were trimmed by 1 base and 5 bases, with 8 bases remaining between them. The CDR3, as DNA: TGTGCCAGCAGTGAATTCCGCGAAAATGAAAAACTGTTTTTT. Encoded protein: CASSEFRENEKLFF.